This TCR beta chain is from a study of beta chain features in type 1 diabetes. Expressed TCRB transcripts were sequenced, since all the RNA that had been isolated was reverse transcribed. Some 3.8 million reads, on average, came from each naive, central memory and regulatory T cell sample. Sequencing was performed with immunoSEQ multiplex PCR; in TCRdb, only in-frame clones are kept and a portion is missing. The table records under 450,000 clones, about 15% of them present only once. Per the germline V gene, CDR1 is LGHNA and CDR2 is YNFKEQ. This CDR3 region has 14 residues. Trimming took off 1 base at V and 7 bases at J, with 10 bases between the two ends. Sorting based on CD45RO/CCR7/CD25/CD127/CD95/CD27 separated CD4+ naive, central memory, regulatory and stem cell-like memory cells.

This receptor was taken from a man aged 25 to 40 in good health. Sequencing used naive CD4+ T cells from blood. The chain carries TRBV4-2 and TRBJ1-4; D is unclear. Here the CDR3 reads CASSQGGGGEKLFF. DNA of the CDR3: TGTGCCAGCAGCCAAGGTGGTGGTGGTGAAAAACTGTTTTTT.